Detailed here is one T cell receptor beta chain. The antigen is not known. There were TCR beta CDR3 regions amplified from RNA transcripts. Carried out on the TCR CDR3, a first-round RT-PCR used the HTBI primer set. MiXCR, run by TCRdb on the multiplex PCR reads, gives a single entry per CDR3 protein. Among approximately 600,000 distinct CDR3 sequences listed, less than 25% were seen once. The data stem from a study of T cells in Graves' hyperthyroidism and ophthalmopathy. Whole-study results and caveats: Most thyroid clonotypes expanded above 0.001 were also detected in blood.

Patients affected by ophthalmopathy presented a Clinical Activity Score of at least 3, a NOSPECS grade of at least 4, and disease duration below 3 months. The CDR3 is 16 residues long. Germline values: CDR1 SGHAT, CDR2 FQNNGV. V lost 7 bases, J lost 3 bases, and 18 bases lay in between. The chain carries TRBV11-2 and TRBJ1-4, with D perhaps TRBD1 (5 bases). The origin of this receptor is a man between 25 and 39 years old with Graves' ophthalmopathy. Sample: blood. The CDR3 loop is CASNAGRLMANEKLFF. CDR3 DNA sequence: TGTGCCAGCAATGCGGGGCGCCTTATGGCTAATGAAAAACTGTTTTTT.